The 17 T cell receptor beta chains presented below share a single source sample, sequenced in a study of blood T cell repertoires in COVID-19. Only in-frame clones appear in the TCRdb table, and some are missing; sequencing was by immunoSEQ multiplex PCR. Found here are about 150,000 clones, approximately 90% of them singletons; the top ten hold roughly 12%. The sample consisted of peripheral blood. The receptors originated from a man younger than 30 with COVID-19, enrolled during active disease.

This clone was counted once. The chain couples TRBV30 to TRBJ2-1; 9 bases agree with TRBD2. The CDR3 totals 13 residues. The ends lost 5 bases at V and 3 bases at J; junction bases unmatched: 2. Germline CDR1 is GTSNPN and CDR2 is SVGIG (reference sequence). CDR3 bases: TGTGCCTGGGCGGGAGGGCGCTACAATGAGCAGTTCTTC. Translation: CAWAGGRYNEQFF.

V is TRBV7-2 and J is TRBJ2-2; 14 positions agree with TRBD2. J gave up 6 bases and V 5 bases, and 5 bases lay outside the gene matches. The CDR3 covers 16 residues. The germline V gene has CDR1 SGHTA and CDR2 FQGNSA. DNA of the CDR3: TGTGCCAGCAGCGTCGGGACTAGCGGGAGCGCCGGGGAGCTGTTTTTT. Protein product: CASSVGTSGSAGELFF.

The J gene is TRBJ2-5, the V gene TRBV20-1, with D possibly matching TRBD1 (6 bases). Germline CDR1 and CDR2: DFQATT and SNEGSKA (reference sequence). The CDR3 consists of 11 residues. Trimming pared 8 bases from V and 1 base from J, leaving 8 bases between. The DNA for the CDR3 is TGCAGTAGGGGGTCCCAAGAGACCCAGTACTTC. It codes for CSRGSQETQYF.

This rearrangement joins TRBV7-7 to TRBJ2-7; no clear D gene. Germline V gene data show CDR1 as SSHAT and CDR2 as FNYEAQ (reference sequence). The CDR3 runs 16 residues. V shed 3 bases and J shed 3 bases, with 18 bases lying between them. The CDR3 coding sequence is TGTGCCAGCAGCTTGACCCCCCGCAACCCGGGCTACGAGCAGTACTTC. It translates to CASSLTPRNPGYEQYF.

This clone was recorded once. The rearrangement uses TRBV6-5 and TRBJ1-1, with a tentative D call TRBD1 (6 bases). The germline gives CDR1 MNHEY, CDR2 SVGAGI. V dropped 0 bases and J dropped 0 bases, with 8 bases sitting between them. CDR3 size: 15 residues. The CDR3 nucleotides read TGTGCCAGCAGTTACTCGCAGGGGATGAACACTGAAGCTTTCTTT. It yields the protein CASSYSQGMNTEAFF.

This chain links TRBV4-3 with TRBJ2-1; D is ambiguous. CDR3 length: 13 residues. Germline CDR1 and CDR2: LGHNA and YSLEER. V shed 0 bases and J shed 8 bases, with 8 bases lying between them. In DNA form, the CDR3 reads TGCGCCAGCAGCCAAGATAACGACTATGAGCAGTTCTTC. Translation gives CASSQDNDYEQFF.

This clone was counted a single time. V gene TRBV28 combines with J gene TRBJ2-1; 9 nucleotides line up with TRBD1. The CDR3 covers 17 residues. V shed 5 bases and J 3 bases; nucleotides not matched to a gene: 11. CDR1 is MDHEN and CDR2 is SYDVKM in the germline V gene. The CDR3 loop is CASSPRSGTGLYNEQFF. The CDR3 DNA follows: TGTGCCAGCAGTCCTCGATCCGGGACAGGGCTCTACAATGAGCAGTTCTTC.

The V and J genes are TRBV6-2 or TRBV6-3 and TRBJ2-7; TRBD2 might be the D (6 bases). The CDR3 totals 17 residues. CDR1 is MNHEY and CDR2 is SVGEGT in the germline V gene. V was shortened by 5 bases and J by 0 bases, with 20 bases between the two germline ends. Here the CDR3 reads CASSGRPGGRYSYEQYF. The CDR3 DNA reads TGTGCCAGCAGTGGACGTCCCGGAGGGAGATACTCCTACGAGCAGTACTTC.

The V and J genes are TRBV19 and TRBJ2-3; 12 bases match TRBD2. CDR3 size: 16 residues. Per germline, CDR1 LNHDA and CDR2 SQIVND (reference sequence). The V and J ends lost 4 bases and 5 bases, in that order; junction bases with no gene match: 7. Here the CDR3 reads CASSTRLAGVQDTQYF. In DNA form, the CDR3 reads TGTGCCAGTAGTACCAGACTAGCGGGAGTGCAAGATACGCAGTATTTT.

The rearrangement uses TRBV28 and TRBJ2-2; possible D gene TRBD1, 6 bases. V dropped 7 bases and J dropped 6 bases, with 18 bases sitting between them. Per germline, CDR1 MDHEN and CDR2 SYDVKM. The CDR3 has 15 amino acids. CDR3 region: CASTLGQGSSGELFF. The CDR3 DNA is TGTGCCAGCACCTTGGGGCAGGGGAGCTCCGGGGAGCTGTTTTTT.

The chain couples TRBV4-2 to TRBJ2-7; no reliable D call. Germline loops: CDR1 LGHNA, CDR2 YNFKEQ. This CDR3 spans 15 amino acids. The germline V and J ends were trimmed by 5 bases and 2 bases, with 16 bases remaining between them. CDR3 nucleotide sequence: TGTGCCAGCAGCGTCGCCTACGACACGCCCTACGAGCAGTACTTC. Translating gives CASSVAYDTPYEQYF.

The rearrangement uses TRBV4-3 and TRBJ2-6; maybe TRBD2 (6 bases). Between the trimmed V and J ends, which lost 2 bases and 0 bases, there was a span of 11 bases. The germline CDR1 and CDR2 sequences are LGHNA and YSLEER. This CDR3 is built from 17 residues. The CDR3 coding sequence is TGCGCCAGCAGCCAACCCGCGGGGAACTCTGGGGCCAACGTCCTGACTTTC. Residues: CASSQPAGNSGANVLTF.

CDR3 DNA: TGTGCCATCAGTGAGCGACAGGGGCGGACTATGAACACTGAAGCTTTCTTT. It encodes CAISERQGRTMNTEAFF. The chain is built from TRBV10-3 and TRBJ1-1, with TRBD1 matching over 8 bases. V shed 2 bases and J 0 bases; nucleotides not matched to a gene: 8. The CDR3 is 17 residues long. Germline CDR1 reads ENHRY; CDR2 reads SYGVKD.

The chain links TRBV5-4 to TRBJ1-2; TRBD1 agrees at 12 bases. J was trimmed by 8 bases and V by 4 bases; bases with no gene match: 6. The CDR3 is 14 residues long. Germline-derived CDR1 and CDR2 are SGHNT and YYREEE (reference sequence). The CDR3 region is CASSHTGTGGGYTF. In nucleotides, the CDR3 is TGTGCCAGCAGCCACACCGGGACAGGGGGCGGCTACACCTTC.

The J gene is TRBJ2-7, the V gene TRBV29-1; 12 bases are a match to TRBD2. The V and J ends lost 6 bases and 5 bases, in that order; junction bases with no gene match: 5. Germline V gives CDR1 SQVTM, CDR2 ANQGSEA. There are 13 residues in the CDR3. CDR3 DNA: TGCAGCGTCGGACTAGCGGGACCCCACGAGCAGTACTTC. It specifies CSVGLAGPHEQYF.

This clone was seen only once. The chain couples TRBV6-2 or TRBV6-3 to TRBJ2-5, with 8 bases identical to TRBD1. CDR1 MNHEY and CDR2 SVGEGT come from the germline V gene. V was pared by 8 bases and J by 4 bases, with 9 bases of the junction left unmatched. The CDR3 extends over 14 amino acids. CDR3 bases: TGTGCCAGCCGCCTTTGGACAGGGTTAGAGACCCAGTACTTC. Encoded protein: CASRLWTGLETQYF.

V is TRBV9 and J is TRBJ1-2, with D unresolved. Looked up from germline, CDR1 is SGDLS and CDR2 is YYNGEE. Deletions cut 0 bases from V and 0 bases from J, with 6 bases between. The CDR3 covers 14 residues. This CDR3 is CASSVAGSNYGYTF. The DNA of the CDR3 is TGTGCCAGCAGCGTAGCTGGCTCTAACTATGGCTACACCTTC.